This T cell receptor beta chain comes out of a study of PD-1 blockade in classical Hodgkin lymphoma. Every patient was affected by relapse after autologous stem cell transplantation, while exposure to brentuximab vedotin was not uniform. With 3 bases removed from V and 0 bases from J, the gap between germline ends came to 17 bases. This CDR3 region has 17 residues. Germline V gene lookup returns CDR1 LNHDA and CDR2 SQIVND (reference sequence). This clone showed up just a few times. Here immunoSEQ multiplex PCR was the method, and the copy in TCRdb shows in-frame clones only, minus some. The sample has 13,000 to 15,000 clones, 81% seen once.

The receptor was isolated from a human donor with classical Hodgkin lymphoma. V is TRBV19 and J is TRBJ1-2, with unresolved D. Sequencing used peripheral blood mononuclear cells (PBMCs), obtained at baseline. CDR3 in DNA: TGTGCCAGTAGTATCTTCGTTACAGCCCGCACTAACTATGGCTACACCTTC. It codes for CASSIFVTARTNYGYTF.